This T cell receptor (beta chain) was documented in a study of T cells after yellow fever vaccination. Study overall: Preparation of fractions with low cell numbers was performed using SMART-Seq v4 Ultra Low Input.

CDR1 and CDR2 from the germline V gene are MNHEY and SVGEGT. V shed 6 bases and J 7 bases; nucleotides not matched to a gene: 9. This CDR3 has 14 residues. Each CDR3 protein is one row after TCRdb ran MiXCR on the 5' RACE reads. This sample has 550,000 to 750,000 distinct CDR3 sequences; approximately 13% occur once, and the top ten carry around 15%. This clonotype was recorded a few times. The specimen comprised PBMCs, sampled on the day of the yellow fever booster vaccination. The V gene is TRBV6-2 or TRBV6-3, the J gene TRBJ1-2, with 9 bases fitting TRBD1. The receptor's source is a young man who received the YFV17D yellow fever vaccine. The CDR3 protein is CASRLEQGASGYTF. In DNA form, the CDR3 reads TGTGCCAGCAGATTGGAACAGGGGGCTAGTGGCTACACCTTC.